A single T cell receptor (beta chain) is shown here with its context. The data derive from a study of blood T cell repertoires in COVID-19. About the study: The origin of the acute and convalescent COVID-19 samples was the United States, Italy and Spain.

In the original workflow: Reference gene primers were amplified, and this amplification served to estimate nucleated cell counts. Repertoires were generated with immunoSEQ multiplex PCR, while TCRdb's copy carries only in-frame clones and drops some. D and trimming were read from the DNA, whereas the V and J calls and clone size are those reported in that table. Of around 300,000 clones in the sample, roughly 87% were seen once. Trimming took off 6 bases at V and 4 bases at J, with 9 bases between the two ends. CDR3 length equals 12 residues. Looked up from germline, CDR1 is SNHLY and CDR2 is FYNNEI. Donors of Cohort 3 who recovered were those that had two negative PCRs, clearance, or symptom resolution.

The TCR comes from a woman in her twenties or thirties who had recovered from COVID-19. Sequenced: PBMCs or T cells enriched from blood (not recorded which). The chain uses TRBV2 and TRBJ1-2, with D unresolved. The CDR3 region is CASRGRSYGYTF. Written as DNA, the CDR3 is TGTGCCAGCAGAGGGAGGTCCTATGGCTACACCTTC.